A single sample gave rise to the 27 T cell receptor beta chains below, sequenced in a study of T cell changes during pregnancy in multiple sclerosis. Clones were sequenced by immunoSEQ multiplex PCR, and TCRdb holds only the in-frame ones, with some missing. Among 50,000 or so clones, approximately 94% were seen once, and the ten largest hold around 0.6%. Specimen: CD4+ T cells from peripheral blood mononuclear cells, collected in the second trimester of pregnancy. Receptors originate from a female donor with multiple sclerosis, enrolled in a pregnancy study.

The chain recombines TRBV6-5 with TRBJ2-1, with 9 bases fitting TRBD2. Trimming at V came to 5 bases and at J to 3 bases, leaving 5 bases not matched to a gene. The CDR3 runs to 15 residues. Germline values: CDR1 MNHEY, CDR2 SVGAGI. The CDR3 loop is CASSLSGGIYNEQFF. For the CDR3, the DNA is TGTGCCAGCAGTCTTAGCGGGGGCATCTACAATGAGCAGTTCTTC.

This clone was recorded a few times. This chain links TRBV7-2 with TRBJ2-7, with D unresolved. Trimming took 6 bases from V and 3 from J, leaving 6 bases between them. Per the germline V gene, CDR1 is SGHTA and CDR2 is FQGNSA. The CDR3 length is 11 residues. The CDR3 here is CASSSLYEQYF. CDR3 DNA sequence: TGTGCCAGCAGTTCCCTCTACGAGCAGTACTTC. Full variable domain (remainder filled in from reference TRBV7-2 and TRBJ2-7): GAGVSQSPSNKVTEKGKDVELRCDPISGHTALYWYRQSLGQGLEFLIYFQGNSAPDKSGLPSDRFSAERTGGSVSTLTIQRTQQEDSAVYLCASSSLYEQYFGPGTRLTVT.

This clone occurred once. CDR3 residues: CASSLSRGGYGYTF. DNA for the CDR3: TGTGCCAGCAGCTTGTCCCGAGGAGGGTATGGCTACACCTTC. This chain connects TRBV7-2 to TRBJ1-2; D remains ambiguous. Germline lookup yields CDR1 SGHTA and CDR2 FQGNSA. Trimming cost V 3 bases and J 5 bases, with 13 bases left between them. This CDR3 contains 14 residues.

The chain combines TRBV7-7 with TRBJ2-5; 9 positions match TRBD2. J lost 4 bases, V lost 5 bases, and 8 bases had no gene match. Germline loops: CDR1 SSHAT, CDR2 FNYEAQ (reference sequence). CDR3 length: 15 residues. CDR3 sequence: CASSASGAPLETQYF. The CDR3, as DNA: TGTGCCAGCAGCGCTAGCGGGGCCCCTTTAGAGACCCAGTACTTC.

The rearrangement joins TRBV19 to TRBJ2-2; possible D gene TRBD1, 5 bases. The germline gives CDR1 LNHDA, CDR2 SQIVND (reference sequence). This CDR3 spans 15 amino acids. Deletions cut 7 bases from V and 2 bases from J, with 14 bases between. This chain's CDR3 is CASNRDSLNTGELFF. The DNA for the CDR3 is TGTGCCAGTAACAGAGACAGTCTCAACACCGGGGAGCTGTTTTTT.

The chain has TRBV7-3 and TRBJ2-5, with 8 bases identical to TRBD2. The V and J ends lost 5 bases and 5 bases, in that order; junction bases with no gene match: 7. CDR1 is SGHTA, CDR2 FQGTGA, per germline. This CDR3 comprises 14 residues. The CDR3 region has the DNA TGTGCCAGCAGCCGGGGGGGGGCAGCGGAGACCCAGTACTTC. This encodes CASSRGGAAETQYF.

Concerning this clone itself: The junction differs from germline at one of its ends, possibly a read error. V is TRBV7-9 and J is TRBJ1-3; D unresolved. This CDR3 contains 15 residues. From germline, CDR1 is SEHNR and CDR2 FQNEAQ (reference sequence). CDR3 protein: CASTLLGTAGNTIYF. The CDR3 region has the DNA TGTGCCAGCACCTTACTGGGTACAGCAGGAAACACCATATATTTT.

J is TRBJ2-7 and V is TRBV7-2; 8 nucleotides match TRBD2. The CDR3 sequence is 15 residues long. Trimming cost V 5 bases and J 2 bases; bases outside gene matches: 8. Germline CDR1 SGHTA, CDR2 FQGNSA. The CDR3 reads CASSRTRGATYEQYF. The DNA for the CDR3 is TGTGCCAGCAGCCGGACGCGGGGGGCGACCTACGAGCAGTACTTC.

J is TRBJ2-7 and V is TRBV11-3, with TRBD1 as a possible D gene (6 bases). The CDR3 has 15 residues. Trimming stripped 3 bases from V and 2 bases from J, with 14 bases between. Germline V CDR1 and CDR2: SGHNT, YENEEA. The CDR3 nucleotides are TGTGCCAGCAGCTTTGGACAGAGAGGCCCCTACGAGCAGTACTTC. Translated: CASSFGQRGPYEQYF.

This clone was found once. The chain is built from TRBV19 and TRBJ1-1, with 7 bases that match TRBD1. The germline gives CDR1 LNHDA, CDR2 SQIVND (reference sequence). CDR3 length: 15 amino acids. The V gene end was trimmed by 6 bases and the J gene end by 4 bases; junction bases not matched to a gene: 11. The DNA of the CDR3 is TGTGCCAGTAGCAACATGGGACAGCCGAGCACTGAAGCTTTCTTT. This encodes CASSNMGQPSTEAFF.

The V call is TRBV5-4, the J call TRBJ1-6; 7 nucleotides agree with TRBD1. This CDR3 is 16 amino acids long. The germline V gene encodes CDR1 SGHNT and CDR2 YYREEE (reference sequence). Trimming at V came to 0 bases and at J to 8 bases, leaving 8 bases not matched to a gene. The CDR3 loop is CASSLVTGTVYSPLHF. The CDR3 nucleotides read TGTGCCAGCAGCTTGGTTACCGGGACAGTTTATTCACCCCTCCACTTT. The full variable domain, with the rest looked up from reference TRBV5-4 and TRBJ1-6, is ETGVTQSPTHLIKTRGQQVTLRCSSQSGHNTVSWYQQALGQGPQFIFQYYREEENGRGNFPPRFSGLQFPNYSSELNVNALELDDSALYLCASSLVTGTVYSPLHFGNGTRLTVT.

The chain combines TRBV7-8 with TRBJ1-1; D may be TRBD1 (6 bases). V was clipped by 5 bases and J by 8 bases, with 18 bases between them. The CDR3 covers 14 residues. The V gene's germline CDR1 is SGHVS and CDR2 FQNEAQ. CDR3 amino acids: CASSPANRVGEAFF. DNA for the CDR3: TGTGCCAGCAGCCCAGCTAACAGGGTAGGAGAAGCTTTCTTT.

This clone has just one count. The gene calls are TRBV19 and TRBJ2-3; 7 bases line up with TRBD1. The CDR3 is made up of 15 amino acids. Trimming removed 6 bases from V and 1 base from J; junction bases left unmatched: 7. Germline CDR1 reads LNHDA; CDR2 reads SQIVND (reference sequence). DNA for the CDR3: TGTGCCAGTAGGGGAACAGGGGACGGCACAGATACGCAGTATTTT. Its translation: CASRGTGDGTDTQYF.

This chain links TRBV5-4 with TRBJ1-6, with TRBD1 as a possible D gene (6 bases). The CDR3 is 14 residues long. Germline CDR1 SGHNT, CDR2 YYREEE (reference sequence). The ends were cut back, 2 bases at V and 4 bases at J, with 7 bases in the middle. CDR3 sequence (DNA): TGTGCCAGCAGCTTACAGGGATATAATTCACCCCTCCACTTT. It specifies CASSLQGYNSPLHF.

In its sample, this clone was seen once. The chain combines TRBV25-1 with TRBJ2-7; 8 nucleotides align to TRBD1. Germline CDR1 MGHDK, CDR2 SYGVNS. The CDR3 spans 13 residues. V dropped 6 bases and J dropped 3; count of bases not matched to a gene: 4. The CDR3 bases are TGTGCCAGCAGGGACAGGGACGGCTACGAGCAGTACTTC. Encoded protein: CASRDRDGYEQYF.

The rearrangement links TRBV6-4 to TRBJ1-5; D might be TRBD1 (5 bases). V lost 3 bases, J lost 5 bases, and 11 bases lay in between. Germline lookup yields CDR1 MRHNA and CDR2 SNTAGT. There are 14 residues in the CDR3. CDR3 region: CASSEAGGDQPQHF. CDR3 nucleotide sequence: TGTGCCAGCAGTGAAGCGGGGGGGGATCAGCCCCAGCATTTT.

This rearrangement joins TRBV7-9 to TRBJ1-1, with D maybe TRBD1 (6 bases). CDR1 and CDR2 from the germline V gene are SEHNR and FQNEAQ (reference sequence). The CDR3 extends over 16 amino acids. The V and J ends lost 4 bases and 4 bases respectively, with 19 bases between them. Here the CDR3 reads CASSSWDNRGITEAFF. The CDR3 DNA sequence: TGTGCCAGCAGCTCGTGGGACAACCGGGGTATCACTGAAGCTTTCTTT.

The rearrangement links TRBV7-2 to TRBJ1-2, with D perhaps matching TRBD1 (5 bases). The CDR3 contains 18 residues. The V gene's germline CDR1 is SGHTA and CDR2 FQGNSA. V was shortened by 0 bases and J by 5 bases, with 22 bases between the two germline ends. CDR3 nucleotide sequence: TGTGCCAGCAGCTTAGCAGTGGTAGGGCAGGGTGGAGTTTATGGCTACACCTTC. Translating gives CASSLAVVGQGGVYGYTF.

This clone was counted a single time. The V and J genes are TRBV19 and TRBJ1-5; tentatively, D is TRBD1 (5 bases). The CDR3 sequence is 13 residues long. The V gene lost 5 bases and the J gene lost 5 bases, with 10 bases spanning the gap. Per the germline V gene, CDR1 is LNHDA and CDR2 is SQIVND (reference sequence). The CDR3 loop is CASSPDRDQPQHF. CDR3 coding DNA: TGTGCCAGTAGTCCAGACAGAGATCAGCCCCAGCATTTT. The variable domain in full, with the rest retrieved from reference TRBV19 and TRBJ1-5, is DGGITQSPKYLFRKEGQNVTLSCEQNLNHDAMYWYRQDPGQGLRLIYYSQIVNDFQKGDIAEGYSVSREKKESFPLTVTSAQKNPTAFYLCASSPDRDQPQHFGDGTRLSIL.

V gene TRBV29-1 combines with J gene TRBJ2-5; TRBD1 aligns across 9 bases. Trimming cost V 4 bases and J 2 bases; bases outside gene matches: 5. This CDR3 contains 14 residues. Germline V CDR1 and CDR2: SQVTM, ANQGSEA. The DNA for the CDR3 is TGCAGCGTTGCCGGCGGGACAGGGCAAGAGACCCAGTACTTC. This gives the protein CSVAGGTGQETQYF.

This rearrangement joins TRBV30 to TRBJ2-7; TRBD2 matches 9 bases. Germline CDR1 and CDR2: GTSNPN and SVGIG (reference sequence). J lost 7 bases, V lost 3 bases, and 7 bases had no gene match. This CDR3 has 13 residues. CDR3 bases: TGTGCCTGGAGCCTAGCGGGGCTGAGGGAGCAGTACTTC. The encoded protein is CAWSLAGLREQYF.

V gene TRBV18 combines with J gene TRBJ2-5; D is possibly TRBD1 (6 bases). Between the trimmed V and J ends, which lost 2 bases and 0 bases, there was a span of 13 bases. The germline V gene has CDR1 KGHSH and CDR2 LQKENI. The CDR3 runs 16 residues. As DNA, the CDR3 is TGTGCCAGCTCACCAGGATCCGGGACATACCAAGAGACCCAGTACTTC. This encodes CASSPGSGTYQETQYF.

The V call is TRBV7-9, the J call TRBJ1-3; 9 positions agree with TRBD1. After removal of 6 bases from V and 4 bases from J, the junction contained 4 bases not matched to a gene. The germline CDR1 and CDR2 sequences are SEHNR and FQNEAQ (reference sequence). The CDR3 loop spans 14 amino acids. CDR3 loop: CASRNRGPGNTIYF. Written as DNA, the CDR3 is TGTGCCAGCAGGAACAGGGGGCCCGGAAACACCATATATTTT. The whole variable domain, remainder taken from reference TRBV7-9 and TRBJ1-3, is DTGVSQNPRHKITKRGQNVTFRCDPISEHNRLYWYRQTLGQGPEFLTYFQNEAQLEKSRLLSDRFSAERPKGSFSTLEIQRTEQGDSAMYLCASRNRGPGNTIYFGEGSWLTVV.

The chain employs TRBV7-6 and TRBJ1-4; 9 nucleotides match TRBD1. V gave up 5 bases and J gave up 3 bases; unmatched junction bases: 13. Germline CDR1 and CDR2: SGHVS and FNYEAQ. This CDR3 contains 18 residues. The CDR3 spells CASSQRQGGARANEKLFF. The CDR3 coding sequence is TGTGCCAGCAGCCAACGACAGGGGGGGGCGAGAGCTAATGAAAAACTGTTTTTT.

The chain couples TRBV6-5 to TRBJ2-4; 7 bases fit TRBD1. CDR1 is MNHEY and CDR2 is SVGAGI in the germline V gene. J lost 8 bases, V lost 6 bases, and 7 bases had no gene match. This CDR3 spans 13 amino acids. CDR3 amino acids: CASRGTAADIQYF. The CDR3 DNA is TGTGCCAGCAGGGGGACAGCGGCGGACATTCAGTACTTC.

The chain uses TRBV4-3 and TRBJ1-2, with D possibly TRBD1 on 5 matching bases. V was clipped by 2 bases and J by 8 bases, with 15 bases between them. CDR1 and CDR2 from the germline V gene are LGHNA and YSLEER. The CDR3 runs to 14 residues. In DNA form, the CDR3 reads TGCGCCAGCAGCCAACCGGGGGGGGGATACGGCTACACCTTC. Its protein product is CASSQPGGGYGYTF.

The chain employs TRBV6-5 and TRBJ2-2, with a weak D call TRBD1 (5 bases). Trimming stripped 0 bases from V and 1 base from J, with 9 bases between. This CDR3 spans 16 amino acids. Germline assignment: CDR1 MNHEY and CDR2 SVGAGI. The CDR3 coding sequence is TGTGCCAGCAGTTACTCACGCAGGGTGAACACCGGGGAGCTGTTTTTT. Residues: CASSYSRRVNTGELFF.